This T cell receptor (beta chain) comes out of a study of response to subunit inactivated influenza vaccine. V was trimmed by 6 bases and J by 2 bases, leaving 9 bases between them. CDR3 size: 12 residues. CDR1 and CDR2 (germline): DFQATT, SNEGSKA (reference sequence). This clonotype was picked up a small number of times. TCRdb re-called the RT-PCR reads with MiXCR, one entry per CDR3 protein. This sample has roughly 790,000 distinct CDR3 sequences; about 20% occur once, and the top ten carry 10%. The receptor's source is a man aged 45-65 years who received an inactivated influenza vaccine. Here the sequenced sample was PBMCs from blood, taken approximately 5 days after vaccination. This chain links TRBV20-1 with TRBJ2-3; perhaps D is TRBD1 or TRBD2 (5 bases each). CDR3 sequence reads: CSAGTLTDTQYF. CDR3 nucleotide sequence: TGCAGTGCAGGGACCCTCACAGATACGCAGTATTTT.